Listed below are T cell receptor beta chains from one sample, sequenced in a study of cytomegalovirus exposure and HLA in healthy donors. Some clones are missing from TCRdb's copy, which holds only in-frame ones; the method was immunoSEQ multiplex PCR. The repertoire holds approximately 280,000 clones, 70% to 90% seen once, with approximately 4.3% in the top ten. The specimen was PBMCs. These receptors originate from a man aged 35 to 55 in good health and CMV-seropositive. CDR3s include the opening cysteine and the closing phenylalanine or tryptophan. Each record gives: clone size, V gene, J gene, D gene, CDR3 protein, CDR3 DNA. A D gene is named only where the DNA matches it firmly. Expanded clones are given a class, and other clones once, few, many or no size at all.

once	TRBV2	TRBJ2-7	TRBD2	CASSEVGLAATEQYF	TGTGCCAGCAGTGAAGTGGGACTAGCGGCAACCGAGCAGTACTTC
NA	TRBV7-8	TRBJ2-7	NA	CASSLRTALEQYF	TGTGCCAGCAGCCTACGGACTGCCCTGGAGCAGTACTTC
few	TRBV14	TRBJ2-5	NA	CASSQGDYQETQYF	TGTGCCAGCAGCCAAGGGGACTACCAAGAGACCCAGTACTTC
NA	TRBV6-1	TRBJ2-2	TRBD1	CASSLDRGSTGELFF	TGTGCCAGCAGTCTAGACAGGGGAAGCACCGGGGAGCTGTTTTTT
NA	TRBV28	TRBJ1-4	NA	CASSLPGENEKLFF	TGTGCCAGCAGTTTACCGGGGGAAAATGAAAAACTGTTTTTT
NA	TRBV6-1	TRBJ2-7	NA	CASSSRGPYEQYF	TGTGCCAGCAGTTCCAGGGGACCTTACGAGCAGTACTTC
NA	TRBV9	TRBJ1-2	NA	CASSPANPGYGYTF	TGTGCCAGCAGCCCCGCCAACCCCGGCTATGGCTACACCTTC
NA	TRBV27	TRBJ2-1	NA	CASSLSAGHEQFF	TGTGCCAGCAGTTTATCGGCGGGGCATGAGCAGTTCTTC
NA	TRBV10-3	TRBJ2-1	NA	CAIRDNWKEQFF	TGTGCCATCAGAGACAATTGGAAAGAGCAGTTCTTC
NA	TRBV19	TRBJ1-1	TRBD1	CATFPGGRAGSTEAFF	TGTGCCACTTTCCCAGGGGGCAGGGCGGGTTCCACTGAAGCTTTCTTT
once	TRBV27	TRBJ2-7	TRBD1	CASRPPQGALSNEQYF	TGTGCCAGCAGACCACCCCAGGGGGCGTTATCCAACGAGCAGTACTTC
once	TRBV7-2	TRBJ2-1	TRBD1	CASSLWGQAYNEQFF	TGTGCCAGCAGCTTATGGGGACAGGCTTACAATGAGCAGTTCTTC
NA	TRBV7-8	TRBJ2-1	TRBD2	CASSFTSAEQFF	TGTGCCAGCAGCTTTACTAGCGCCGAGCAGTTCTTC
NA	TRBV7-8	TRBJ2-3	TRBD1	CASSSGSTGGDTQYF	TGTGCCAGCAGCTCAGGATCCACAGGGGGAGATACGCAGTATTTT
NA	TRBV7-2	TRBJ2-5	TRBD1	CASKDVRGLGTQYF	TGTGCCAGCAAGGACGTCAGGGGGCTGGGGACCCAGTACTTC
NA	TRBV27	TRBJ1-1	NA	CASSSTWGDLYGNTEAFF	TGTGCCAGCAGTTCGACCTGGGGGGACCTCTATGGGAACACTGAAGCTTTCTTT
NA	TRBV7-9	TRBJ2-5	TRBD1	CASSDRGPQETQYF	TGTGCCAGCAGCGACAGGGGACCTCAAGAGACCCAGTACTTC
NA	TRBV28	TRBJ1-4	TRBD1	CASRLDRVNEKLFF	TGTGCCAGCAGACTGGACAGGGTGAATGAAAAACTGTTTTTT
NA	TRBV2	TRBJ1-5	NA	CASSDPGGKVNQPQHF	TGTGCCAGCAGTGACCCCGGGGGAAAGGTAAATCAGCCCCAGCATTTT
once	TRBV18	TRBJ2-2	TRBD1	CASSPRQGPTGELFF	TGTGCCAGCTCACCTAGACAGGGCCCCACCGGGGAGCTGTTTTTT
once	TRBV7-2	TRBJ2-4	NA	CASTLGLSKNIQYF	TGTGCCAGCACCCTCGGACTGTCCAAAAACATTCAGTACTTC
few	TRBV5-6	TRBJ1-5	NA	CASSLIRGESNQPQHF	TGTGCCAGCAGCTTGATCAGGGGAGAAAGCAATCAGCCCCAGCATTTT
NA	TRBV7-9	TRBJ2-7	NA	CSSSLARPGVRSEQYF	TGTTCCAGCAGCTTAGCCCGTCCGGGGGTGAGGAGCGAGCAGTACTTC
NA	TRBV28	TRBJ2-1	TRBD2	CASSQRLAGSYNEQFF	TGTGCCAGCAGCCAGAGACTAGCGGGTTCCTACAATGAGCAGTTCTTC
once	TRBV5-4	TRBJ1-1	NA	CASSPDGVASTEAFF	TGTGCCAGTAGCCCGGACGGGGTGGCGAGCACTGAAGCTTTCTTT
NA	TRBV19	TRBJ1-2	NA	CASSRTAGKGNYGYTF	TGTGCCAGTAGTAGGACGGCAGGGAAGGGGAACTATGGCTACACCTTC
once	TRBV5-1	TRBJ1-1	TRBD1	CASSRGTGETEAFF	TGCGCCAGCAGCAGAGGGACAGGGGAGACTGAAGCTTTCTTT
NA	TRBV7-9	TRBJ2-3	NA	CASSLYGGSTDTQYF	TGTGCCAGCAGCTTATACGGGGGTAGCACAGATACGCAGTATTTT
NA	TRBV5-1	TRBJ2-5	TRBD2	CASSSTSGQETQYF	TGCGCCAGCAGCTCGACTAGCGGGCAAGAGACCCAGTACTTC
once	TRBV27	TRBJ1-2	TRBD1	CASSDRDRRNYGYTF	TGTGCCAGCAGTGACCGGGACAGGCGAAACTATGGCTACACCTTC
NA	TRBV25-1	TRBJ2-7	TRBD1	CASSDSGQVYEQYF	TGTGCCAGCAGTGACTCCGGACAGGTATACGAGCAGTACTTC
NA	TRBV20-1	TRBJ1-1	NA	CSARVYTEAFF	TGCAGTGCTAGAGTGTATACTGAAGCTTTCTTT
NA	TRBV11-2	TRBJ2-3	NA	CASSTRGGASDTQYF	TGTGCCAGCAGCACCCGAGGGGGGGCATCAGATACGCAGTATTTT